This T cell receptor beta chain emerged from a study of blood T cell repertoires in COVID-19. Original processing notes: Amplification from reference gene primers served as the basis for estimated nucleated cell counts. Profiling relied on immunoSEQ multiplex PCR, and the TCRdb table lists in-frame clones only, not all of them. V, J and clone size are those of that table, while D and trimming were read from the DNA. The sample yields 30,000 or so clones, roughly 89% seen once. CDR3 length equals 16 residues. The germline V gene has CDR1 SNHLY and CDR2 FYNNEI. The J segment lost 0 bases and the V segment lost 4 bases, leaving 4 bases of the junction unmatched.

This TCR derives from a man aged 60-69 years with active COVID-19. V and J are TRBV2 and TRBJ2-3, with TRBD2 matching 10 bases. The sample was peripheral blood. The CDR3 nucleotides read TGTGCCAGCAGTGTGGAAGCGGGGGGGAGCACAGATACGCAGTATTTT. Amino acid sequence: CASSVEAGGSTDTQYF.